This entry is about one T cell receptor beta chain. Its antigen is undetermined. This sample was taken from a study of beta chain features in type 1 diabetes. Study-wide context: Age and gender were similar between patients and healthy donors, as were cell yields. General study findings and limits: Patients with type 1 diabetes carried fewer insertions and had more deletions at their VDJ junctions. The study found moderately but significantly shorter TCRB CDR3s in all four CD4+ subsets of Type 1 diabetes patients. Within the patient group, naive, central memory and Treg TCRB repertoires appeared more similar to each other than within healthy donors.

What was sequenced were expressed TCRB transcripts, since all of the isolated RNA had been reverse transcribed. Naive, central memory and regulatory T cell samples produced a mean of about 3.5 million reads. Sequencing used immunoSEQ multiplex PCR; TCRdb keeps in-frame clones, though not all of them. The sample has around 41,000 clones, roughly 70% seen once. Germline V CDR1 and CDR2: MNHEY, SVGAGI. Trimming pared 6 bases from V and 10 bases from J, leaving 15 bases between. The CDR3 is made up of 13 amino acids. The origin of this receptor is a man aged 25-45 years with type 1 diabetes. Some clones in this sample may be carry-over from other donors' samples. Source material: Tregs from blood. The V and J genes are TRBV6-5 and TRBJ2-2, with D unresolved. The CDR3: CASSPPSGEELFF. CDR3 DNA sequence: TGTGCCAGCAGCCCACCAAGTGGAGAGGAGCTGTTTTTT.